This entry concerns a single TCR beta chain. Its antigen is not known. Patients who had autoimmune disease history or got systemic immunosuppression were left out. The sample is drawn from a study of OX40 agonist ivuxolimab in advanced cancers. Study information: With ivuxolimab, an agonistic anti-OX40 (CD134) antibody, patients were treated. The study's findings and limits: Expanded peripheral T cell antigen specificity was not determined. At doses 0.1 to 3.0 mg/kg, CD4+ and CD8+ clones expanded.

Produced via immunoSEQ multiplex PCR; TCRdb's table is partial and in-frame only. The sample carries about 98,000 clones, 70% to 90% recorded once. This CDR3 comprises 15 residues. The germline V gene has CDR1 LNHDA and CDR2 SQIVND (reference sequence). V trimming: 7 bases; J trimming: 3 bases; junction bases outside the gene matches: 10. The sample consisted of CD4+ or CD8+ T cells sorted from blood, taken in a trial of the OX40 agonist ivuxolimab. The chain links TRBV19 to TRBJ1-1; 8 bases line up with TRBD1. The TCR was taken from an adult with an advanced solid tumor such as melanoma, head and neck, liver or kidney cancer. DNA of the CDR3: TGTGCCAGTACTTTCCCGGACAGGGCACACACTGAAGCTTTCTTT. Translated, it gives CASTFPDRAHTEAFF.